This T cell receptor beta chain was identified in a study of beta chain features in type 1 diabetes. For the study at large: Age, gender and cell yields were similar between patients and healthy donors. Study-wide findings and caveats: For TCRB rearrangement, an influence of HLA type remained unresolved here.

This clone came up a few times. Its antigen is currently unknown. Post-sort purity exceeded 95% for all sorted populations. This CDR3 region has 12 residues. Trimming shortened V by 4 bases and J by 3 bases, and 4 bases separated the two germline ends. Germline V CDR1 and CDR2: SGHNT, YYREEE (reference sequence). The authors reverse transcribed all of the isolated RNA, so sequencing captured expressed TCRB transcripts. TCRdb's copy holds only in-frame clones and misses some; the assay was immunoSEQ multiplex PCR. The table includes hundreds of thousands of clones, about 11% detected once. The receptor was isolated from a woman under 40 in good health. The genes are TRBV5-4 and TRBJ2-2; D uncertain. Sequencing was done on a sample of naive CD4+ T cells from blood. For the CDR3, the DNA is TGTGCCAGCAGCCAGGACACCGGGGAGCTGTTTTTT. Its translation is CASSQDTGELFF.